This entry concerns a single TCR beta chain. Its antigen is as yet unknown. Clones were sequenced by immunoSEQ multiplex PCR, and TCRdb holds only the in-frame ones, with some missing. Seen here are about 26,000 clones, about nine tenths observed once, and the top ten hold 11% to 15%. This specimen comes from a study of T cells in localized non-small cell lung cancer. Whole-study findings and limits: Uninvolved adjacent lung had more T cell clonality than any other tissue, topping tumor. Sequencing, confined to only one tumor region, leaves heterogeneity possible.

CDR3 length equals 15 residues. In germline, CDR1 is LNHDA, CDR2 SQIVND (reference sequence). The germline V and J ends were trimmed by 7 bases and 5 bases, with 17 bases remaining between them. The J gene is TRBJ2-2, the V gene TRBV19, with D perhaps given as TRBD1 or TRBD2 (6 bases each). The sample in question was peripheral blood, obtained before any cancer treatment. The clonotype originates from a female donor aged 60 or older with stage II squamous cell lung carcinoma. The CDR3 loop reads CASTLGGRITGELFF. The CDR3 bases are TGTGCCAGTACTCTAGGGGGGAGAATTACCGGGGAGCTGTTTTTT.